This TCR beta chain was profiled in a study of patients and donors after allogeneic stem cell transplantation. This clonotype has just a few counts. TCRdb fed the RT-PCR reads into MiXCR, producing one record per CDR3 protein. This sample has some 31,000 distinct CDR3 sequences, with 37% found just once. The V end was cut by 6 bases, the J end by 1 base, with 9 bases between. The CDR3 contains 14 residues. Germline V gene lookup returns CDR1 KGHSH and CDR2 LQKENI. The clonotype was recovered from a human donor who was either an allogeneic HSCT recipient or a stem cell or donor lymphocyte infusion donor (not recorded which). It is not recorded whose cells these are; they may come from a transplant donor. V gene TRBV18 combines with J gene TRBJ1-4; TRBD1 might be the D (6 bases). Specimen: blood, either unsorted or a sorted T cell fraction (not recorded which). The CDR3 region has the DNA TGTGCCAGCTCGGGGACACAAACTAATGAAAAACTGTTTTTT. It codes for CASSGTQTNEKLFF. The full variable domain, rest sourced from reference TRBV18 and TRBJ1-4, is NAGVMQNPRHLVRRRGQEARLRCSPMKGHSHVYWYRQLPEEGLKFMVYLQKENIIDESGMPKERFSAEFPKEGPSILRIQQVVRGDSAAYFCASSGTQTNEKLFFGSGTQLSVL.